Shown below are 25 T cell receptor beta chains from a single sample sequenced in a study of T cells in tumors after PD-1 blockade. TCRdb's copy holds only in-frame clones and misses some; the assay was immunoSEQ multiplex PCR. The sample consists of roughly 49,000 clones, roughly 80% of them appearing once. Source: PBMCs, taken before anti-PD-1 treatment. All receptors come from a human donor with basal cell carcinoma.

Only a few counts were recorded for this clone. The chain couples TRBV6-6 to TRBJ1-3; no reliable D call. V shed 2 bases and J shed 4 bases, with 12 bases lying between them. The CDR3 consists of 15 residues. Germline values: CDR1 MNHNY, CDR2 SVGAGI (reference sequence). In DNA, the CDR3 is TGTGCCAGCAGTTACCCTGGGTTAGCCGGAAACACCATATATTTT. This codes for CASSYPGLAGNTIYF.

This chain links TRBV6-5 with TRBJ2-1, with 8 positions matching TRBD2. CDR1 and CDR2 from the germline V gene are MNHEY and SVGAGI. The V gene end was trimmed by 8 bases and the J gene end by 4 bases; junction bases not matched to a gene: 10. This CDR3 contains 15 residues. CDR3 residues: CASPKNGGGYNEQFF. The CDR3 nucleotides read TGTGCCAGCCCGAAAAACGGCGGGGGGTACAATGAGCAGTTCTTC.

The sample holds one count of this clone. The V and J genes are TRBV7-9 and TRBJ2-7; perhaps TRBD1 as D (6 bases). Trimming took 5 bases from V and 2 from J, leaving 16 bases between them. Germline CDR1 reads SEHNR; CDR2 reads FQNEAQ (reference sequence). The CDR3 totals 15 residues. The CDR3 loop is CASSANRDTPYEQYF. The CDR3 DNA reads TGTGCCAGCAGCGCGAACAGGGACACCCCCTACGAGCAGTACTTC.

The J gene is TRBJ1-1, the V gene TRBV9; possible D gene TRBD1, 5 bases. CDR3 size: 14 residues. The V and J ends lost 2 bases and 0 bases respectively, with 8 bases between them. Per the germline V gene, CDR1 is SGDLS and CDR2 is YYNGEE. The CDR3 spells CASSVGGMNTEAFF. Written as DNA, the CDR3 is TGTGCCAGCAGCGTGGGGGGTATGAACACTGAAGCTTTCTTT.

The chain has TRBV2 and TRBJ1-2; D call uncertain. The V end was cut by 2 bases, the J end by 10 bases, with 5 bases between. The CDR3 covers 10 residues. Germline CDR1 is SNHLY and CDR2 is FYNNEI. Here the CDR3 reads CASSENSYTF. The CDR3 DNA is TGTGCCAGCAGTGAAAACTCCTACACCTTC.

The rearrangement links TRBV19 to TRBJ2-2, with 8 bases aligning to TRBD1. The CDR3 consists of 14 residues. V trimming: 5 bases; J trimming: 7 bases; junction bases outside the gene matches: 6. Germline values: CDR1 LNHDA, CDR2 SQIVND (reference sequence). In DNA, the CDR3 is TGTGCCAGTAGTCCGGACAGGGTCGGCGGGGAGCTGTTTTTT. Translating gives CASSPDRVGGELFF.

This sequence joins TRBV28 and TRBJ1-1, with D perhaps matching TRBD1 (6 bases). V lost 5 bases and J 1 base, leaving 11 bases between the germline ends. The CDR3 is 14 amino acids. Per the germline V gene, CDR1 is MDHEN and CDR2 is SYDVKM. CDR3 DNA sequence: TGTGCCAGCAGTCTGGACAGACGGAACACTGAAGCTTTCTTT. Protein sequence: CASSLDRRNTEAFF.

The chain links TRBV10-3 to TRBJ2-2; unclear D gene. Germline lookup yields CDR1 ENHRY and CDR2 SYGVKD. This CDR3 spans 14 amino acids. V was pared by 0 bases and J by 6 bases, with 8 bases between. CDR3 amino acids: CAISESSGAGELFF. DNA of the CDR3: TGTGCCATCAGTGAGTCGAGTGGAGCCGGGGAGCTGTTTTTT.

The CDR3 DNA reads TGCGCCAGCAGCCCCCCGGCCGCTGTTGATGAGCAGTTCTTC. It is translated as CASSPPAAVDEQFF. This sequence joins TRBV5-1 and TRBJ2-1; D gene uncertain. The CDR3 extends over 14 amino acids. Germline V gene lookup returns CDR1 SGHRS and CDR2 YFSETQ. The V gene lost 4 bases and the J gene lost 8 bases, with 16 bases spanning the gap.

In this sample, this clone turned up a few times. This chain joins TRBV6-4 and TRBJ1-1, with TRBD1 matching over 7 bases. Germline CDR1 MRHNA, CDR2 SNTAGT. V was pared by 3 bases and J by 4 bases, with 2 bases of the junction left unmatched. This CDR3 has 13 amino acids. DNA for the CDR3: TGTGCCAGCAGTGAGGCAGGGGGCACTGAAGCTTTCTTT. Amino acids: CASSEAGGTEAFF.

The chain combines TRBV6-6 with TRBJ2-5; TRBD2 matches at 15 bases. This CDR3 has 16 residues. The junction had 4 bases not matched to a gene; V was cut back by 4 bases and J by 4 bases. Germline V gives CDR1 MNHNY, CDR2 SVGAGI (reference sequence). CDR3 residues: CASSSGLAGGRETQYF. CDR3 in DNA: TGTGCCAGCAGTTCCGGACTAGCGGGGGGGCGAGAGACCCAGTACTTC.

V usage is TRBV28 and J usage is TRBJ1-4; 8 nucleotides agree with TRBD1. V lost 5 bases, J lost 8 bases, and 7 bases stayed unmatched. The germline CDR1 and CDR2 sequences are MDHEN and SYDVKM. CDR3 length: 14 amino acids. CDR3 protein: CASSPVDRGEKLFF. CDR3 DNA sequence: TGTGCCAGCAGTCCAGTCGACAGGGGAGAAAAACTGTTTTTT.

The chain couples TRBV19 to TRBJ1-1; D perhaps matches TRBD1 (6 bases). The CDR3 spans 12 residues. Germline loops: CDR1 LNHDA, CDR2 SQIVND (reference sequence). Deletions cut 9 bases from V and 2 bases from J, with 10 bases between. CDR3 nucleotide sequence: TGTGCCAGCACAGGGTCCAACACTGAAGCTTTCTTT. As protein: CASTGSNTEAFF.

The V gene is TRBV28, the J gene TRBJ1-3; no firm D call. Germline CDR1 and CDR2: MDHEN and SYDVKM. The CDR3 spans 15 residues. Trimming removed 8 bases from V and 0 bases from J, with 14 bases in between. The CDR3 reads CASLGYMISGNTIYF. Written as DNA, the CDR3 is TGTGCCAGCTTAGGTTACATGATCTCTGGAAACACCATATATTTT.

The V call is TRBV6-6, the J call TRBJ1-4; D not certain. Trimming left V 6 bases short and J 8 bases short, with 13 bases between. The CDR3 totals 13 residues. CDR1 is MNHNY, CDR2 SVGAGI, per germline (reference sequence). CDR3 nucleotides: TGTGCCAGCAGACGAGAGGGTTGGGAAAAACTGTTTTTT. Translated: CASRREGWEKLFF.

The chain links TRBV7-2 to TRBJ1-1, with D uncertain. Trimming left V 2 bases short and J 0 bases short, with 7 bases between. The germline CDR1 and CDR2 sequences are SGHTA and FQGNSA. This CDR3 has 14 residues. CDR3 loop: CASSLYQMNTEAFF. The CDR3 DNA reads TGTGCCAGCAGCTTATACCAAATGAACACTGAAGCTTTCTTT. The variable domain in full, completed from reference TRBV7-2 and TRBJ1-1, reads GAGVSQSPSNKVTEKGKDVELRCDPISGHTALYWYRQSLGQGLEFLIYFQGNSAPDKSGLPSDRFSAERTGGSVSTLTIQRTQQEDSAVYLCASSLYQMNTEAFFGQGTRLTVV.

The chain carries TRBV2 and TRBJ1-1; D is possibly TRBD1 (5 bases). The CDR3 is made up of 13 amino acids. Germline V CDR1 and CDR2: SNHLY, FYNNEI. V was clipped by 7 bases and J by 3 bases, with 12 bases between them. The CDR3 spells CASKGPRDTEAFF. In DNA form, the CDR3 reads TGTGCCAGCAAGGGACCCCGAGACACTGAAGCTTTCTTT.

This clone was counted once. The V gene is TRBV15, the J gene TRBJ1-6; D might be TRBD1 (5 bases). Germline values: CDR1 LNHNV, CDR2 YYDKDF (reference sequence). The germline V and J ends were trimmed by 5 bases and 10 bases, with 12 bases remaining between them. The CDR3 covers 13 residues. In DNA form, the CDR3 reads TGTGCCACCAGCGACGCCGGGACCTCACCCCTCCACTTT. Protein product: CATSDAGTSPLHF.

CDR3 region: CASTRGGYTEAFF. CDR3 DNA: TGTGCCAGCACCCGGGGGGGGTACACTGAAGCTTTCTTT. This chain uses TRBV12-3 or TRBV12-4 with TRBJ1-1; D is perhaps TRBD1 (5 bases). The V gene lost 7 bases and the J gene lost 3 bases, with 12 bases spanning the gap. There are 13 residues in the CDR3.

This clone came up once. The chain employs TRBV7-2 and TRBJ1-1; TRBD1 might be the D (6 bases). In germline, CDR1 is SGHTA, CDR2 FQGNSA. Trimming removed 7 bases at V and 0 bases at J, with 9 bases between. The CDR3 is 13 amino acids. DNA of the CDR3: TGTGCCAGCAAAGACAGGCTGAACACTGAAGCTTTCTTT. Residues: CASKDRLNTEAFF.

The sample holds one count of this clone. The gene calls are TRBV6-6 and TRBJ1-4; a weak D match, TRBD1 (5 bases). From germline, CDR1 is MNHNY and CDR2 SVGAGI (reference sequence). V shed 8 bases and J shed 4 bases, with 11 bases lying between them. This CDR3 has 13 amino acids. The CDR3 loop reads CASLRDGNEKLFF. The CDR3 DNA reads as TGTGCCAGCCTAAGGGACGGTAATGAAAAACTGTTTTTT.

The rearrangement links TRBV6-1 to TRBJ1-5; no clear D gene. There are 15 residues in the CDR3. Trimming pared 1 base from V and 4 bases from J, leaving 11 bases between. Germline values: CDR1 MNHNS, CDR2 SASEGT. The CDR3 nucleotides read TGTGCCAGCAGTGAAGAGGCGATTACAAATCAGCCCCAGCATTTT. This sequence encodes CASSEEAITNQPQHF.

Here the CDR3 reads CAWSGTGTVYSPLHF. The CDR3 coding sequence is TGTGCCTGGAGTGGAACCGGGACAGTTTATTCACCCCTCCACTTT. The chain is built from TRBV30 and TRBJ1-6; 7 bases line up with TRBD1. In germline, CDR1 is GTSNPN, CDR2 SVGIG (reference sequence). After removal of 1 base from V and 8 bases from J, the junction contained 8 bases not matched to a gene. The CDR3 extends over 15 amino acids.

This clone was seen only a few times. The rearrangement uses TRBV3-1 (or the pseudogene TRBV3-2) and TRBJ2-7; D gene uncertain. Trimming took 1 base from V and 3 from J, leaving 4 bases between them. There are 12 residues in the CDR3. The germline V gene encodes CDR1 LGHDT and CDR2 YNNKEL (reference sequence). The CDR3, as DNA: TGTGCCAGCAGCCAAGGCGTCTACGAGCAGTACTTC. This gives the protein CASSQGVYEQYF.

The chain joins TRBV3-1 (or the pseudogene TRBV3-2) to TRBJ1-2; 9 bases line up with TRBD1. Germline CDR1 is LGHDT and CDR2 is YNNKEL (reference sequence). The CDR3 is 16 residues long. Trimming at V came to 0 bases and at J to 3 bases, leaving 5 bases not matched to a gene. The CDR3 DNA reads TGTGCCAGCAGCCAAGATCATGGACAGGGGTACTATGGCTACACCTTC. Translated, it gives CASSQDHGQGYYGYTF.